This T cell receptor beta chain came from a study of shared clonotypes between healthy human individuals. Across the study: The composition of the donors was a couple of women and a few men aged 18 to 49.

Findings and limits, study-wide: It was anticipated that sequencing depth would influence how many clonotypes donors shared.

Measured with immunoSEQ multiplex PCR; TCRdb has only the in-frame clones, and not every one. In the table there are about half a million clones, roughly 80% of which are singletons. Regarding this clone: Its antigen is unidentified.

CDR3 length: 19 residues. The sequence was collected from a woman aged 35 to 49 in good health. Some clones in this sample may be carry-over from other donors' samples. The source material was PBMCs. The rearrangement joins TRBV21-1 to TRBJ2-1; the table's D call TRBD2 went unverified against the DNA. TRBV21-1 is a recognized pseudogene. The CDR3 DNA reads as TGTGCCAGCACCCCCCTAGCGGGAGAACAAGGCTCTTGTTACAATGAGCAGTTCTTC. Protein: CASTPLAGEQGSCYNEQFF.